This entry lists 26 T cell receptor delta chains sequenced from one sample in a study of gamma-delta chains in newborns, infants, children. TCRdb fed the reads into CATT to redo clone calling. The sample shows a few thousand delta-chain clones, 40% to 60% of them seen only once. Input material: blood. These receptors all come from a child who received the measles vaccine.

This clone was seen a few times. The V call is TRDV2, the J call TRDJ3; TRDD3 is a possible D gene (6 bases). The CDR3 is 19 residues long. CDR1 GEAIGNYY and CDR2 EKD come from the germline V gene. With 0 bases removed from V and 0 bases from J, the gap between germline ends came to 14 bases. The DNA of the CDR3 is TGTGCCTGTGACACCGTAGGGGATCCAAACTCCTGGGACACCCGACAGATGTTTTTC. This sequence encodes CACDTVGDPNSWDTRQMFF.

By share, this clone counts as medium-sized. The sample contains more than one DNA sequence encoding this CDR3. V and J are TRDV1 and TRDJ1, with 8 bases lining up with TRDD3. There are 20 residues in the CDR3. The V segment lost 0 bases and the J segment 4 bases; nucleotides outside the gene matches: 19. CDR1 and CDR2 from the germline V gene are TSWWSYY and QGS. The CDR3 nucleotides read TGTGCTCTTGGGGAACTGGGCCTACGAGTGGGGGATCGGGACAGCGATAAACTCATCTTT. Encoded protein: CALGELGLRVGDRDSDKLIF.

With respect to this clone: Possible read error: a much larger clone is one base away. The gene calls are TRDV1 and TRDJ1; 10 nucleotides line up with TRDD3. The CDR3 totals 17 residues. With V trimmed by 3 bases and J by 4 bases, 11 bases remained unmatched. Germline CDR1 TSWWSYY, CDR2 QGS. For the CDR3, the DNA is TGTGCTCTTGGGGATTTTACTGGGGGATTTGACAGCGATAAACTCATCTTT. It is translated as CALGDFTGGFDSDKLIF.

With regard to this clone: Germline and junction disagree at one end, which may indicate a read error. Other nucleotide sequences in the sample specify the same CDR3. The gene calls are TRDV2 and TRDJ3; 12 bases fit TRDD3. Germline CDR1 GEAIGNYY, CDR2 EKD. The CDR3 sequence is 18 residues long. CDR3 amino acids: CACDTLGDTAWDTRQMFF. CDR3 nucleotide sequence: TGTGCCTGCGACACACTGGGGGATACAGCATGGGACACCCGACAGATGTTTTTC.

Concerning this clone itself: This probably arose from a read error, given a far larger clone one base away. The sample contains more than one DNA sequence encoding this CDR3. V and J are TRDV2 and TRDJ3, with TRDD3 identical over 9 bases. This CDR3 comprises 18 residues. Germline values: CDR1 GEAIGNYY, CDR2 EKD. The V segment lost 0 bases and the J segment 2 bases; nucleotides outside the gene matches: 4. Here the CDR3 reads CACDTVLGDTWDTRQMFF. The CDR3 DNA is TGTGCCTGTGACACCGTACTGGGGGACACCTGGGACACCCGACAGATGTTTTTC.

With respect to this clone: With a much larger clone just one base away, this may be a read error. This same CDR3 is encoded by further DNA sequences in the sample. The CDR3 region is CALGELMYEGGLPRDKLIF. For the CDR3, the DNA is TGTGCTCTTGGGGAACTAATGTACGAGGGGGGATTACCCCGAGATAAACTCATCTTT. The V and J genes are TRDV1 and TRDJ1; 7 nucleotides match TRDD3. Germline V CDR1 and CDR2: TSWWSYY, QGS. The CDR3 contains 19 residues. J lost 5 bases, V lost 0 bases, and 18 bases had no gene match.

With regard to this clone: It differs at one base from a far larger clone, so likely a read error. Within the sample, other DNA sequences also encode this same CDR3. The chain joins TRDV2 to TRDJ2; D perhaps matches TRDD3 (5 bases). Germline V gene sequence: CDR1 GEAIGNYY, CDR2 EKD. V gave up 0 bases and J gave up 5 bases, with 12 bases separating them. The CDR3 is 15 residues long. The CDR3 bases are TGTGCCTGTGACACCGGGTGGGGAGATACAGCACAACTCTTCTTT. It translates to CACDTGWGDTAQLFF.

The genes are TRDV2 and TRDJ1; 8 nucleotides align to TRDD3. Germline assignment: CDR1 GEAIGNYY and CDR2 EKD. The CDR3 loop spans 17 amino acids. With 0 bases clipped from V and 4 bases from J, the junction kept 12 bases outside the gene matches. The CDR3 nucleotides are TGTGCCTGTGACACCGTTCTTGTGGGGGATCCCGGCGATAAACTCATCTTT. Residues: CACDTVLVGDPGDKLIF.

This clone counts as medium-sized. The chain recombines TRDV2 with TRDJ1; no firm D call. The germline V and J ends were trimmed by 0 bases and 0 bases, with 4 bases remaining between them. The germline V gene has CDR1 GEAIGNYY and CDR2 EKD. There are 13 residues in the CDR3. CDR3 protein: CACDTWDTDKLIF. Written as DNA, the CDR3 is TGTGCCTGTGACACCTGGGACACCGATAAACTCATCTTT.

The chain joins TRDV1 to TRDJ1; no firm D call. V was cut by 0 bases and J by 5 bases, with 10 bases left in between. Per the germline V gene, CDR1 is TSWWSYY and CDR2 is QGS. The CDR3 has 14 residues. CDR3 region: CALGELPGWDKLIF. The DNA of the CDR3 is TGTGCTCTTGGGGAACTGCCCGGGTGGGATAAACTCATCTTT.

The chain employs TRDV2 and TRDJ3, with TRDD3 matching over 7 bases. V trimming: 4 bases; J trimming: 0 bases; junction bases outside the gene matches: 26. The CDR3 covers 24 residues. Germline V CDR1 and CDR2: GEAIGNYY, EKD. The CDR3 region is CACDSLLGNTPDLFNSWDTRQMFF. The DNA for the CDR3 is TGTGCCTGTGATTCCCTACTGGGGAATACGCCGGATTTATTTAACTCCTGGGACACCCGACAGATGTTTTTC.

Turning to this clone: A far larger clone lies a single base away; this is likely a read error. Other DNA sequences in this sample translate to the same CDR3. The chain couples TRDV2 to TRDJ3; the D gene is possibly TRDD3 (5 bases). The CDR3 is 18 amino acids. Trimming took 0 bases from V and 0 from J, leaving 11 bases between them. Germline values: CDR1 GEAIGNYY, CDR2 EKD. The CDR3 loop is CACDTAGGYSWDTRQMFF. CDR3 DNA sequence: TGTGCCTGTGACACCGCTGGAGGATACTCCTGGGACACCCGACAGATGTTTTTC.

In the case of this clone: This may arise from a read error, as a much more abundant clone is one base away. The same CDR3 is also encoded by other DNA sequences in this sample. CDR3 amino acids: CACDRTGGHSSWDTRQMFF. In nucleotides, the CDR3 is TGCGCCTGTGACAGAACTGGGGGACACAGCTCCTGGGACACCCGACAGATGTTTTTC. V is TRDV2 and J is TRDJ3; 9 bases line up with TRDD3. The V gene's germline CDR1 is GEAIGNYY and CDR2 EKD. This CDR3 has 19 residues.

In regard to this clone: It may be a read error: a sequence one base away is much more abundant. This chain links TRAV29/DV5 with TRDJ1, with 11 bases matching TRDD3. This CDR3 spans 16 amino acids. Germline V lookup: CDR1 NSMFDY, CDR2 ISSIKDK. The CDR3 loop reads CAASAGGYPYTDRLIF. The CDR3 nucleotides read TGTGCAGCAAGCGCTGGGGGATACCCCTACACCGATAGACTCATCTTT.

A remark on this clone: This may arise from a read error, as a much more abundant clone is one base away. The chain recombines TRDV2 with TRDJ2; TRDD3 matches at 10 bases. The germline gives CDR1 GEAIGNYY, CDR2 EKD. The CDR3 spans 14 residues. The CDR3 nucleotides read TGTGCCCGTGACGTACTGGGGGATACAGCACAACTCTTCTTT. Protein sequence: CARDVLGDTAQLFF.

This clone rates as medium-sized. Different DNA sequences within this sample yield the same CDR3. The chain joins TRDV2 to TRDJ1; no clear D gene. Germline V lookup: CDR1 GEAIGNYY, CDR2 EKD. The CDR3 loop spans 14 amino acids. Trimming pared 1 base from V and 0 bases from J, leaving 8 bases between. The DNA of the CDR3 is TGTGCCTGTGACACTTTATCCTACACCGATAAACTCATCTTT. Amino acid sequence: CACDTLSYTDKLIF.

As to this clone: A much larger clone lies one base from this, so it may be a read error. Distinct nucleotide sequences in the sample also encode this CDR3. This CDR3 reads CACDTGGYGSWDTRQMFF. Written as DNA, the CDR3 is TGTGCCTGTGACACTGGGGGCTACGGGTCCTGGGACACCCGACAGATGTTTTTC. The gene calls are TRDV2 and TRDJ3; a possible D gene is TRDD3 (6 bases). V gave up 1 base and J gave up 1 base, with 13 bases separating them. The CDR3 spans 18 residues. CDR1 is GEAIGNYY and CDR2 is EKD in the germline V gene.

Comments on this clone: A read error may explain this, as a much larger clone is one base away. This sequence joins TRDV2 and TRDJ3; possible D gene TRDD3, 6 bases. Germline V gives CDR1 GEAIGNYY, CDR2 EKD. This CDR3 region has 17 residues. CDR3 sequence (DNA): TGTGCCTGTGACACCGTACTGGGCTCCTGGGGCACCCGACAGATGTTTTTC. Protein: CACDTVLGSWGTRQMFF.

This rearrangement joins TRDV2 to TRDJ1; 9 bases are shared with TRDD3. Germline lookup yields CDR1 GEAIGNYY and CDR2 EKD. This CDR3 is 16 amino acids long. The ends lost 4 bases at V and 0 bases at J; junction bases unmatched: 8. CDR3 nucleotides: TGTGCCTGTGATAATCTGGGGGATCGGTACACCGATAAACTCATCTTT. Protein product: CACDNLGDRYTDKLIF.

This clone has only a few counts. For the CDR3, the DNA is TGTGCCTGTGTTGAACTGGGGGACACCGATAAACTCATCTTT. This gives the protein CACVELGDTDKLIF. This chain joins TRDV2 and TRDJ1; TRDD3 aligns across 8 bases. There are 14 residues in the CDR3. V gave up 5 bases and J gave up 0 bases; unmatched junction bases: 4. Germline-derived CDR1 and CDR2 are GEAIGNYY and EKD.

Comments on this clone: A much larger clone differs from this one at a single base, so this may be a read error. The rearrangement uses TRDV2 and TRDJ1, with 9 bases aligning to TRDD3. Germline CDR1 reads GEAIGNYY; CDR2 reads EKD. The CDR3 is made up of 18 amino acids. Trimming took 0 bases from V and 3 from J; bases not matched to a gene: 13. The CDR3 DNA follows: TGTGCCTGTGACACCGTCGGACCGGGGGATACTTTCGCCGATAAACTCATCTTT. This sequence encodes CACDTVGPGDTFADKLIF.

The chain carries TRDV2 and TRDJ3; D might be TRDD3 (6 bases). V lost 0 bases, J lost 0 bases, and 14 bases lay in between. The CDR3 extends over 19 amino acids. Germline CDR1 and CDR2: GEAIGNYY and EKD. CDR3 region: CACDTLLGQGSWDTRQMFF. In DNA, the CDR3 is TGTGCCTGTGACACCTTACTGGGCCAGGGCTCCTGGGACACCCGACAGATGTTTTTC.

Details on this clone: This may be a read error, as it is one base from a much larger clone. The sample contains more than one DNA sequence encoding this CDR3. The V gene is TRDV2, the J gene TRDJ3, with 7 bases matching TRDD3. CDR1 GEAIGNYY and CDR2 EKD come from the germline V gene. V trimming: 1 base; J trimming: 0 bases; junction bases outside the gene matches: 5. The CDR3 runs 18 residues. The CDR3: CACDTGGHSSWDTRQMFF. CDR3 DNA sequence: TGTGCCTGTGACACTGGGGGACATTCCTCCTGGGACACCCGACAGATGTTTTTC.

About this clone itself: This could be a read error, since a much larger clone is one nucleotide away. The same CDR3 also results from other DNA sequences found in this sample. J is TRDJ1 and V is TRDV2; possibly TRDD3 for D (6 bases). V lost 0 bases and J 5 bases, leaving 15 bases between the germline ends. CDR1 is GEAIGNYY and CDR2 is EKD in the germline V gene. The CDR3 has 15 residues. The CDR3 loop reads CACDTVGDTGDKLIF. The DNA for the CDR3 is TGTGCCTGTGACACCGTGGGAGATACGGGGGATAAACTCATCTTT.

As to this clone: A read error is possible here, since a much larger clone lies one base away. This rearrangement joins TRDV2 to TRDJ3; 10 positions match TRDD3. The CDR3 runs to 21 residues. CDR1 GEAIGNYY and CDR2 EKD come from the germline V gene. CDR3 amino acids: CACDTGLGDPTNPWDTLQMFF. The CDR3 DNA follows: TGTGCCTGTGACACCGGACTGGGGGATCCCACGAATCCCTGGGACACCCTACAGATGTTTTTC.

As regards this clone: Just one base apart from a much larger clone, this may be a read error. V gene TRDV2 combines with J gene TRDJ3, with 7 bases identical to TRDD3. This CDR3 has 21 amino acids. After removal of 1 base from V and 0 bases from J, the junction contained 14 bases not matched to a gene. Germline V gene lookup returns CDR1 GEAIGNYY and CDR2 EKD. The CDR3 bases are TGTGCCTGTGACACGGCGTGGCTGGAGGATACGAGCTCCTGGGACACCCGACAGATGTTTTTC. This codes for CACDTAWLEDTSSWDTRQMFF.